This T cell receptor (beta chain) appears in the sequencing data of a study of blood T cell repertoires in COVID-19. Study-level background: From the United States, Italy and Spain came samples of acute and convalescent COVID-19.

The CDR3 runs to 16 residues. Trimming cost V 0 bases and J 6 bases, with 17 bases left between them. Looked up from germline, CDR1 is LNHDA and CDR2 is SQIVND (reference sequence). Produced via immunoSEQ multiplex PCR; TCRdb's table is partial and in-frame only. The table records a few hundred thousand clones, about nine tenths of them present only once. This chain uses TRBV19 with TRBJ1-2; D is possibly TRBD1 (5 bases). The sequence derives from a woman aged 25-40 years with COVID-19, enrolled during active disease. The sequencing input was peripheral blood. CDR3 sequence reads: CASSIDRVSRADGYTF. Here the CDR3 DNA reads TGTGCCAGTAGTATAGATCGAGTCTCCAGGGCGGATGGCTACACCTTC.